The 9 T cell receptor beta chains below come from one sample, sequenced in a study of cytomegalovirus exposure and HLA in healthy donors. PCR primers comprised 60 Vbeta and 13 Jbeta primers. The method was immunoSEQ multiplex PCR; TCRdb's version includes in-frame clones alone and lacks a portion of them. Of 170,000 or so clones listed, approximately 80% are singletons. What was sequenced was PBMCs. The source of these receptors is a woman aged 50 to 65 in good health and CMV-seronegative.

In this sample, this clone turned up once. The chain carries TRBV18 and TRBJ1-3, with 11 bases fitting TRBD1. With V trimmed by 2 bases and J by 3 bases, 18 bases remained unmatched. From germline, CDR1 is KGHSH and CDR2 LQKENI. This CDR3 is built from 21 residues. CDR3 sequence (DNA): TGTGCCAGCTCACCATTTGATCGGACAGGGGGCTTCTCGCCGCGTGGAAACACCATATATTTT. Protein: CASSPFDRTGGFSPRGNTIYF.

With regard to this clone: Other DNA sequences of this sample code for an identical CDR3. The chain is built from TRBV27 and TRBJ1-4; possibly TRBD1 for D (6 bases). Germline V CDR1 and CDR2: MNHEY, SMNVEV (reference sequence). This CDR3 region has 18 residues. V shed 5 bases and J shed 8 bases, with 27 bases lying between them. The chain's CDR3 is CASSTHRERGWSGEKLFF. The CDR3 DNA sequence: TGTGCCAGCAGTACTCACAGGGAAAGGGGCTGGAGTGGCGAAAAACTGTTTTTT.

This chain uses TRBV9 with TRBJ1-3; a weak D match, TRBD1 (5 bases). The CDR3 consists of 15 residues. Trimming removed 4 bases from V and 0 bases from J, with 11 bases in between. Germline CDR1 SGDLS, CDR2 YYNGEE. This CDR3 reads CASSPGGYSGNTIYF. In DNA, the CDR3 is TGTGCCAGCAGCCCCGGGGGTTACTCTGGAAACACCATATATTTT.

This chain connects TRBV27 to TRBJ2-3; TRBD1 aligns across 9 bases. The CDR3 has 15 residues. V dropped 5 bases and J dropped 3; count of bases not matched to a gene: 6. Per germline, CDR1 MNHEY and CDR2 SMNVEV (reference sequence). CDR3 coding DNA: TGTGCCAGCAGTCGCGGACAGGGGAGGACAGATACGCAGTATTTT. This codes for CASSRGQGRTDTQYF.

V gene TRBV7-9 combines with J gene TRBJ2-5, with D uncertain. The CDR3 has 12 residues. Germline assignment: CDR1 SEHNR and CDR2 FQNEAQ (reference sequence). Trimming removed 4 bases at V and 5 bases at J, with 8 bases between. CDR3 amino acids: CASSSRSETQYF. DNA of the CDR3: TGTGCCAGCAGCTCCAGGTCGGAGACCCAGTACTTC.

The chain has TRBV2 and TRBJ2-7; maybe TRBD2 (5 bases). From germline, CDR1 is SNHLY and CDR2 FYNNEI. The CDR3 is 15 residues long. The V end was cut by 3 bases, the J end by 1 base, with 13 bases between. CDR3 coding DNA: TGTGCCAGCAGTGACGTCAGCGGCCCATCCTACGAGCAGTACTTC. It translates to CASSDVSGPSYEQYF.

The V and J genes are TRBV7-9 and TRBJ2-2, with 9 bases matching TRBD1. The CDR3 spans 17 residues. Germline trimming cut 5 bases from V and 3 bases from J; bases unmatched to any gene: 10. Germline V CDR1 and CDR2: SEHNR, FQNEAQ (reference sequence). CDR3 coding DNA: TGTGCCAGCAGCGAAGGGAGGACAGGGGTTTACACCGGGGAGCTGTTTTTT. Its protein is CASSEGRTGVYTGELFF.

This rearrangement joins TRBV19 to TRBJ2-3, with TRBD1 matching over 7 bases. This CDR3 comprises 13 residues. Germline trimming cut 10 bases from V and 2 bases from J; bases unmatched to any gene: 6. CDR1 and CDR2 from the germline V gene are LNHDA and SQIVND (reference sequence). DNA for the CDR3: TGTGCCATATCGGGGACAGCCACAGATACGCAGTATTTT. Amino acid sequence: CAISGTATDTQYF.

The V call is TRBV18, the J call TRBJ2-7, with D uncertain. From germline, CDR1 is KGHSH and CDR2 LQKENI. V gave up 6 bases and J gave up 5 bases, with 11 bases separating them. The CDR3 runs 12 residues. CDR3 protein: CASSPSLNEQYF. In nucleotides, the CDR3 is TGTGCCAGCTCCCCAAGCCTTAACGAGCAGTACTTC. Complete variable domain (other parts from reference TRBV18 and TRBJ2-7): NAGVMQNPRHLVRRRGQEARLRCSPMKGHSHVYWYRQLPEEGLKFMVYLQKENIIDESGMPKERFSAEFPKEGPSILRIQQVVRGDSAAYFCASSPSLNEQYFGPGTRLTVT.